This TCR beta chain was found in a study of shared clonotypes between healthy human individuals (dated by TCRdb to about 2020). Background on the whole study: The cohort included a few men and a couple of women between 18 and 49 years of age. For each donor, CD4 naive and CD4 memory were each given three plates, CD8 naive was given two plates, and CD8 memory was given one plate. To estimate repertoire size and how much clonotype sharing occurs between individuals, the study deeply sequenced the blood TCR repertoires of a handful of healthy adults. To increase sequencing depth and limit assay-specific biases, different laboratories used diverse techniques to prepare libraries and sequence TCR repertoires. Per donor, leukapheresis produced somewhere between about 0.9 and 9.5 billion PBMCs.

The donors were healthy, HIV-negative adults who had no recently reported acute infections or vaccinations. All donors were Caucasian adults living in Nashville, Tennessee, USA. Magnetic negative selection was used to enrich CD4+ T cells, after which naive cells were positively selected on CD45RA and the negative fraction became the memory subset. Blood was obtained by leukapheresis, after which PBMCs were separated by Ficoll-Histopaque density gradient centrifugation and cryopreserved in liquid nitrogen vapor phase. Analytical flow cytometry was used to check the purity and quantity of every magnetically sorted T cell population. Genomic DNA was isolated from each sorted fraction and quantified by UV absorbance on a Nanodrop 2000c. For this clone: This clone's antigen is unknown. No base quality information exists; no much larger clone differs at one position.

From the germline V gene, CDR1 is MDHEN and CDR2 is SYDVKM. The CDR3 covers 14 residues, taking in both the cysteine and the phenylalanine. Only the CDR3 portion is preserved as DNA: 42 bases, with reading frame beginning at the first base. Here V drops 5 bases and J drops 8 bases, and the junction holds 11 bases not matched to any gene. On the study overall, not on this receptor specifically: Because the study included only a small number of donors, the genetic and exposure-history diversity represented was limited. Incomplete sequencing was indicated by rarefaction of sorted-subset datasets, despite the large sequencing depth. Estimated clonotype richness was generally larger for naive than for memory subsets. Around 5.4% of naive CD4, 3.5% of naive CD8, around 2.3% of memory CD4, and 0.35% to 0.4% of memory CD8 clonotypes were shared across a few donors. Higher generation probabilities were observed for clonotypes shared by all four sorted-subset donors than for non-shared clonotypes. Pairwise subsampling indicated that sequencing depth was expected to affect the degree of clonotype sharing among donors. Sampling was restricted to blood, and TCR repertoires in tissues likely differ from the TCR repertoires found in blood.

TCR CDR3 regions were amplified from genomic DNA by multiplex PCR using the deep immunoSEQ assay. Extracted genomic DNA from each cell subset was distributed evenly across all wells of several immunoSEQ 96-well plates, and each plate was treated as a replicate. Each replicate PCR for sorted subsets received about 220 ng genomic DNA, equal to about 30,000 T cell genomes. The purified libraries were quantified using a Qubit 3.0 fluorometer, sized with a Bioanalyzer 2100, and then quantified again using the KAPA Library Quantification kit. Each immunoSEQ 96-well plate was sequenced on its own single-read 150-cycle Illumina NextSeq 550 flow cell. In the source study's methods: Because only junctional sequences without quality scores were contained in the immunoSEQ output, filtering matching that applied to full-length reads could not be performed. To assign V/J genes and CDR3, sequences were annotated using PyIR, a Python wrapper for IgBLAST v1.9, with IMGT germline references. Any read was removed if the V/J assignment was weak (E-value above 1e-6), the CDR3 was missing, or the read contained stop codons, out-of-frame junctions, or ambiguous translated residues. A V3J clonotype was defined by an identical inferred V gene, J gene, and CDR3 amino acid sequence. Percentage overlap between repertoires was calculated by dividing the number of shared unique clonotypes by the size of the smaller repertoire. Repertoire richness was assessed with RTK rarefaction, the Chao1 estimator, and Recon v2.1 estimates of unobserved clonotypes. Generation probabilities for all TCRbeta clonotypes obtained by the gDNA method from a handful of donors were computed using OLGA. TCRdb holds this immuneACCESS table with in-frame rearrangements only. Some clones are missing; in checked studies, unresolved V genes explain under half, and the rest has no known cause. The V and J calls and clone size were taken over from that table, and D and trimming were inferred from the DNA. The sample table holds over 850,000 clones, of which about four fifths were seen once. In total, the top ten clones hold around 0.6% of the sample.

Sample: memory CD4+ T cells from PBMCs. Taken with the paper, the label for cell subset or site translates to: CD45RA-negative fraction. This clonotype was sampled from a man younger than 30 in good health. Some clones in this sample may be carry-over from other donors' samples. This sequence uses TRBV28 and TRBJ1-2, with 7 central nucleotides matching TRBD1. This receptor carries the CDR3 CASSRRDRARGYTF. At the DNA level, the sequence is TGTGCCAGCAGTCGCCGCGACAGGGCCCGGGGCTACACCTTC.